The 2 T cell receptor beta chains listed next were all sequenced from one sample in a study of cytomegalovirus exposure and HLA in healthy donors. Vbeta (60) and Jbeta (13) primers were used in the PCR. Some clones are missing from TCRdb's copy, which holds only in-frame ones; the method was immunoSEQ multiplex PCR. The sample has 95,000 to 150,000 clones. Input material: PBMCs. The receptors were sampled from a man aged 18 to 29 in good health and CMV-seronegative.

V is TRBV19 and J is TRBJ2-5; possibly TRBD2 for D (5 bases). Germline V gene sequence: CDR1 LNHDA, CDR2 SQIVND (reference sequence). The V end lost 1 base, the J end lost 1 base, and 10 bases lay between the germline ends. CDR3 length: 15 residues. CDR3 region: CASSIGGLGQETQYF. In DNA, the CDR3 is TGTGCCAGTAGTATAGGAGGGCTAGGCCAAGAGACCCAGTACTTC.

This CDR3 is CAWRRQGVSSGNTIYF. The CDR3 nucleotides read TGTGCCTGGAGGAGGCAGGGGGTAAGCTCTGGAAACACCATATATTTT. The chain recombines TRBV30 with TRBJ1-3; 7 nucleotides align to TRBD1. The CDR3 length is 16 residues. The trim removed 3 bases at V and 0 bases at J, leaving 8 bases unmatched. Germline CDR1 is GTSNPN and CDR2 is SVGIG (reference sequence).